This passage covers 30 T cell receptor beta chains from one sample sequenced in a study of identical twins. TCRdb reprocessed the 5' RACE reads via MiXCR and lists one record per CDR3 protein. The sample consists of 250,000 or so distinct CDR3 sequences, about 9% of them appearing once. These data were also filed under a second study, of yellow fever vaccine responses in identical twins.

Sample: CD8+ T cells sorted from blood. These receptors all stem from a young woman in good health.

The chain combines TRBV4-2 with TRBJ1-5; D not certain. The V end was cut by 4 bases, the J end by 3 bases, with 22 bases between. The germline V gene encodes CDR1 LGHNA and CDR2 YNFKEQ. This CDR3 region has 18 residues. CDR3 protein: CASSRDPQVGIFNQPQHF. The DNA of the CDR3 is TGTGCCAGCAGCCGAGACCCGCAAGTGGGCATATTCAATCAGCCCCAGCATTTT.

This clonotype was counted a few times. V gene TRBV29-1 combines with J gene TRBJ2-7; tentative D call: TRBD2 (5 bases). This CDR3 is 14 amino acids long. Between the trimmed V and J ends, which lost 0 bases and 0 bases, there was a span of 9 bases. The germline CDR1 and CDR2 sequences are SQVTM and ANQGSEA. The CDR3 coding sequence is TGCAGCGTTGAAGAGGGCCGGGGCTCCTACGAGCAGTACTTC. Encoded protein: CSVEEGRGSYEQYF.

This chain uses TRBV5-1 with TRBJ1-1, with D uncertain. This CDR3 comprises 18 residues. The V gene's germline CDR1 is SGHRS and CDR2 YFSETQ. V dropped 0 bases and J dropped 0 bases, with 18 bases sitting between them. The CDR3 protein is CASSLEIMDWGLNTEAFF. For the CDR3, the DNA is TGCGCCAGCAGCTTGGAGATTATGGACTGGGGTTTGAACACTGAAGCTTTCTTT.

This clonotype has more than one count but fewer than ten. The chain carries TRBV6-5 and TRBJ2-7; 8 bases fit TRBD1. CDR1 MNHEY and CDR2 SVGAGI come from the germline V gene. Trimming at V came to 0 bases and at J to 7 bases, leaving 8 bases not matched to a gene. The CDR3 length is 15 residues. The CDR3 sequence is CASSYSSQGAREQYF. DNA of the CDR3: TGTGCCAGCAGTTACTCGAGTCAGGGGGCAAGGGAGCAGTACTTC.

The genes are TRBV6-1 and TRBJ1-5; D not certain. The CDR3 contains 15 residues. The V and J ends lost 6 bases and 0 bases respectively, with 12 bases between them. Germline lookup yields CDR1 MNHNS and CDR2 SASEGT. CDR3 loop: CASSPTMYSNQPQHF. As DNA, the CDR3 is TGTGCCAGCAGCCCTACCATGTATAGCAATCAGCCCCAGCATTTT.

This clonotype was observed once. The chain has TRBV5-1 and TRBJ2-2; TRBD1 matches 10 bases. Losses at the gene ends were 4 bases for V and 2 bases for J; bases not matched to a gene: 11. Looked up from germline, CDR1 is SGHRS and CDR2 is YFSETQ. This CDR3 is built from 18 residues. This CDR3 is CASSRTGQGSPNTGELFF. The CDR3 nucleotides read TGCGCCAGCAGCCGAACGGGACAGGGGTCCCCTAACACCGGGGAGCTGTTTTTT.

In this sample, this clonotype turned up many times. The genes are TRBV7-3 and TRBJ1-1; D is undetermined. Germline-derived CDR1 and CDR2 are SGHTA and FQGTGA. This CDR3 region has 13 residues. V was shortened by 5 bases and J by 5 bases, with 12 bases between the two germline ends. This CDR3 reads CASSLMGGTEAFF. For the CDR3, the DNA is TGTGCCAGCAGCCTAATGGGAGGGACTGAAGCTTTCTTT.

This clonotype was found a few times. The rearrangement links TRBV12-3 or TRBV12-4 to TRBJ1-6, with D perhaps TRBD1 (6 bases). Trimming removed 7 bases from V and 7 bases from J, with 14 bases in between. This CDR3 has 14 residues. The chain's CDR3 is CASNPQGRNSPLHF. CDR3 sequence (DNA): TGTGCCAGCAACCCACAGGGTCGGAATTCACCCCTCCACTTT.

This clonotype occurred a few times. V usage is TRBV10-1 and J usage is TRBJ2-1; 11 nucleotides agree with TRBD2. Per germline, CDR1 WNHNN and CDR2 SYGVQD (reference sequence). The CDR3 covers 14 residues. The J segment lost 7 bases and the V segment lost 1 base, leaving 0 bases of the junction unmatched. CDR3 residues: CASSEWTSGNEQFF. For the CDR3, the DNA is TGCGCCAGCAGTGAGTGGACTAGCGGGAATGAGCAGTTCTTC.

In its sample, this clonotype was seen a few times. This sequence joins TRBV12-3 or TRBV12-4 and TRBJ1-2, with D unresolved. This CDR3 is 14 amino acids long. V was pared by 8 bases and J by 3 bases, with 16 bases between. The CDR3 reads CASAMRSADYGYTF. CDR3 sequence (DNA): TGTGCCAGCGCTATGCGGTCGGCGGACTATGGCTACACCTTC.

The chain is built from TRBV7-2 and TRBJ2-4; weak D call: TRBD2 (5 bases). The CDR3 length is 15 residues. Germline V CDR1 and CDR2: SGHTA, FQGNSA. V was pared by 5 bases and J by 11 bases, with 22 bases between. The CDR3 protein is CASSPGEGAIVLQYF. For the CDR3, the DNA is TGTGCCAGCAGCCCTGGTGAGGGCGCAATAGTGCTTCAGTACTTC.

This clonotype was detected ten times or more. The chain is built from TRBV5-1 and TRBJ1-6, with unresolved D. Germline CDR1 reads SGHRS; CDR2 reads YFSETQ. This CDR3 contains 16 residues. V was clipped by 4 bases and J by 0 bases, with 11 bases between them. The CDR3 is CASSTDGSSYNSPLHF. The DNA for the CDR3 is TGCGCCAGCAGCACGGACGGGAGCTCCTATAATTCACCCCTCCACTTT.

To note about this clonotype: A much larger clone lies a single base off, so this may be a read error. The chain links TRBV20-1 to TRBJ2-1; 8 bases are a match to TRBD2. Near its end, the DNA agrees better with TRBJ2-7, so the J call may be wrong. The CDR3 has 17 residues. CDR1 and CDR2 from the germline V gene are DFQATT and SNEGSKA (reference sequence). The CDR3 spells CSARFNGPSGPYNEQYF. The CDR3 region has the DNA TGCAGTGCTAGATTTAATGGGCCTAGCGGGCCTTACAATGAGCAGTACTTC.

This clonotype was found a few times. The V and J genes are TRBV11-2 and TRBJ2-5; 7 positions match TRBD2. This CDR3 spans 16 amino acids. The ends lost 5 bases at V and 7 bases at J; junction bases unmatched: 16. Germline CDR1 and CDR2: SGHAT and FQNNGV. The CDR3 region is CASSQASGPIGRTQYF. The CDR3 DNA follows: TGTGCCAGCAGCCAAGCTAGCGGACCTATTGGAAGGACCCAGTACTTC.

This clonotype appeared many times. CDR3 bases: TGTGCCATCAGGTTGACGGAAAGCTCCTACGAGCAGTACTTC. This codes for CAIRLTESSYEQYF. The J gene is TRBJ2-7, the V gene TRBV10-3; D gene unclear. V was trimmed by 6 bases and J by 0 bases, leaving 12 bases between them. Per germline, CDR1 ENHRY and CDR2 SYGVKD. CDR3 length: 14 amino acids.

The rearrangement joins TRBV3-1 to TRBJ2-7, with 7 positions matching TRBD1. The CDR3 runs 15 residues. The trim removed 4 bases at V and 2 bases at J, leaving 8 bases unmatched. Germline CDR1 is LGHDT and CDR2 is YNNKEL (reference sequence). Written as DNA, the CDR3 is TGTGCCAGCAGCCCCCTTAACAGGGGTCCCTACGAGCAGTACTTC. Protein sequence: CASSPLNRGPYEQYF.

This clonotype turned up a few times. An end of the junction does not agree with germline; a read error may underlie this. This chain joins TRBV7-9 and TRBJ2-2; 8 bases match TRBD1. CDR1 is SEHNR and CDR2 is FQNEAQ in the germline V gene (reference sequence). The CDR3 consists of 16 residues. The CDR3 sequence is CASQFSGQGNIGELFF. In DNA, the CDR3 is TGTGCCAGCCAGTTTTCAGGACAGGGTAACATCGGGGAGCTGTTTTTT. The full variable domain, in which reference TRBV7-9 and TRBJ2-2 provide the parts outside the CDR3, is DTGVSQNPRHKITKRGQNVTFRCDPISEHNRLYWYRQTLGQGPEFLTYFQNEAQLEKSRLLSDRFSAERPKGSFSTLEIQRTEQGDSAMYLCASQFSGQGNIGELFFGEGSRLTVL.

This clonotype showed up just a few times. The V gene is TRBV10-1, the J gene TRBJ2-7; 13 nucleotides line up with TRBD2. The CDR3 contains 16 residues. Germline-derived CDR1 and CDR2 are WNHNN and SYGVQD (reference sequence). With 2 bases clipped from V and 0 bases from J, the junction kept 1 base outside the gene matches. The CDR3 region has the DNA TGCGCCAGCAGTGAGGGACTAGCGGGAGTCTCCTACGAGCAGTACTTC. Translated: CASSEGLAGVSYEQYF.

There are a few counts of this clonotype. The V and J genes are TRBV10-3 and TRBJ1-1; D ambiguous. The germline CDR1 and CDR2 sequences are ENHRY and SYGVKD. V lost 0 bases, J lost 3 bases, and 2 bases lay in between. The CDR3 spans 12 residues. As DNA, the CDR3 is TGTGCCATCAGTGAGTCGGACACTGAAGCTTTCTTT. This codes for CAISESDTEAFF.

Here the CDR3 DNA reads TGTGCCAGCAGCCAAGAGTGGGGGTTTTTCGGCGGGAGGTCCTCAGAGACCCAGTACTTC. Its protein product is CASSQEWGFFGGRSSETQYF. This chain uses TRBV4-2 with TRBJ2-5; 8 bases line up with TRBD2. The ends lost 0 bases at V and 4 bases at J; junction bases unmatched: 19. The CDR3 is made up of 20 amino acids. Germline loops: CDR1 LGHNA, CDR2 YNFKEQ.

This clonotype has more than one count but fewer than ten. CDR3 protein: CSARGDSLYEQYF. CDR3 nucleotides: TGCAGTGCTAGAGGGGACAGCCTTTACGAGCAGTACTTC. The V and J genes are TRBV20-1 and TRBJ2-7; 7 bases are shared with TRBD1. Germline CDR1 reads DFQATT; CDR2 reads SNEGSKA (reference sequence). The CDR3 is made up of 13 amino acids. The V segment lost 1 base and the J segment 4 bases; nucleotides outside the gene matches: 4.

The CDR3 nucleotides read TGTGCCAGCATGGTTGTTCTCGGTTGGCGGGGGATATCGGAGACCCAGTACTTC. Protein sequence: CASMVVLGWRGISETQYF. The chain carries TRBV6-4 and TRBJ2-5; 7 bases align to TRBD2. Germline V CDR1 and CDR2: MRHNA, SNTAGT. V was clipped by 7 bases and J by 5 bases; unmatched bases: 22. CDR3 length: 18 amino acids.

This clonotype was seen a few times. The J gene is TRBJ1-5, the V gene TRBV27, with D hard to call. V lost 4 bases to trimming and J lost 1 base, with 11 bases between them. The CDR3 is 15 amino acids. CDR1 MNHEY and CDR2 SMNVEV come from the germline V gene (reference sequence). The CDR3, as DNA: TGTGCCAGCAGTTCCTTGGCAGCGAGCAATCAGCCCCAGCATTTT. Translation gives CASSSLAASNQPQHF.

At least ten counts were recorded for this clonotype. The chain couples TRBV20-1 to TRBJ2-7, with D perhaps being TRBD1 or TRBD2 (5 bases each). The CDR3 sequence is 10 residues long. Germline lookup yields CDR1 DFQATT and CDR2 SNEGSKA (reference sequence). The CDR3 reads CSARGDEQYF. Here the CDR3 DNA reads TGCAGCGCCAGAGGGGACGAGCAGTACTTC.

The J gene is TRBJ2-5, the V gene TRBV29-1; D gene unclear. The CDR3 runs to 13 residues. V shed 4 bases and J shed 4 bases, with 13 bases lying between them. The V gene's germline CDR1 is SQVTM and CDR2 ANQGSEA. The DNA of the CDR3 is TGCAGCGTTGTAGAGTCAAACTTAGAGACCCAGTACTTC. This translates into CSVVESNLETQYF.

This clonotype showed up just a few times. The chain links TRBV9 to TRBJ2-5; a weak D match, TRBD1 (5 bases). Germline loops: CDR1 SGDLS, CDR2 YYNGEE. The CDR3 consists of 15 residues. The V end was cut by 0 bases, the J end by 1 base, with 10 bases between. CDR3 in DNA: TGTGCCAGCAGCGTAGGTGGCAGGGTCCAAGAGACCCAGTACTTC. It translates to CASSVGGRVQETQYF.

This clonotype was picked up many times. V usage is TRBV12-3 or TRBV12-4 and J usage is TRBJ2-2, with TRBD2 as a possible D gene (5 bases). V was shortened by 4 bases and J by 9 bases, with 9 bases between the two germline ends. This CDR3 comprises 12 residues. The CDR3 nucleotides read TGTGCCAGCAGTTCAGGCGGGTGGGAGCTGTTTTTT. This encodes CASSSGGWELFF.

The V call is TRBV7-8, the J call TRBJ2-7; 7 bases line up with TRBD1. Germline values: CDR1 SGHVS, CDR2 FQNEAQ. The CDR3 sequence is 14 residues long. J lost 2 bases, V lost 5 bases, and 6 bases had no gene match. The CDR3 region is CASSVRTGPYEQYF. CDR3 coding DNA: TGTGCCAGCAGCGTACGGACAGGTCCCTACGAGCAGTACTTC.

This clonotype was observed a few times. The DNA of the CDR3 is TGTGCCAGCGGACCCATAGCGGGAGAAGGGACCGGGGAGCTGTTTTTT. Its protein product is CASGPIAGEGTGELFF. This sequence joins TRBV4-2 and TRBJ2-2; 9 bases match TRBD2. Germline V gene data show CDR1 as LGHNA and CDR2 as YNFKEQ. This CDR3 contains 16 residues. Trimming cost V 8 bases and J 5 bases; bases outside gene matches: 12.

This clonotype was picked up a small number of times. One end of the junction fails to match germline, which may point to a read error. The chain couples TRBV27 to TRBJ2-7, with TRBD1 matching over 11 bases. The CDR3 runs to 15 residues. The germline V gene has CDR1 MNHEY and CDR2 SMNVEV (reference sequence). DNA for the CDR3: TGTGCCAGCAGTCTATCGGACAGGGGGCTAACCGAGCAGTACTTC. Translated: CASSLSDRGLTEQYF.